This T cell receptor (beta chain) was observed in a study of T cell repertoires in aging, cancer and after chemotherapy. Unmatched junction bases numbered 12, after V lost 8 bases and J lost 6 bases. The CDR3 contains 15 residues. The germline gives CDR1 MNHEY, CDR2 SVGAGI. Rearranged V-D-J TRB sequences were amplified with a mixed TRB-A/B primer pool. Each CDR3 protein gets one entry after TCRdb re-called the multiplex PCR reads with MiXCR. This sample has about 550 distinct CDR3 sequences; approximately 25% occur once, and the top ten carry under 55%. Study-wide findings and caveats: The repertoire data cannot show anything about immunological memory following chemotherapy.

Comment on this clonotype: The antigen remains unidentified.

TCR beta rearrangements were amplified from peripheral blood genomic DNA. The sequence was obtained from a human donor with a solid tumor. The chain uses TRBV6-5 and TRBJ2-7, with 11 bases matching TRBD2. The sequenced material came from blood. The CDR3 nucleotides are TGTGCCAGCTTCGGGACTAGCGGAGACTACGGCGAGCAGTACTTC. It is translated as CASFGTSGDYGEQYF.